Following are 15 T cell receptor beta chains from one sample sequenced in a study of blood T cell repertoires in COVID-19. The method was immunoSEQ multiplex PCR; TCRdb's version includes in-frame clones alone and lacks a portion of them. The sample carries some 330,000 clones, roughly 90% recorded once. The specimen was peripheral blood. The receptors here all came from a woman aged 45-59 years with active or convalescent COVID-19.

The chain links TRBV6-4 to TRBJ1-6; 9 bases match TRBD1. The germline V gene encodes CDR1 MRHNA and CDR2 SNTAGT. This CDR3 has 15 amino acids. With 2 bases clipped from V and 10 bases from J, the junction kept 6 bases outside the gene matches. The CDR3 region is CASSDRDREKSPLHF. In DNA form, the CDR3 reads TGTGCCAGCAGTGACCGGGACAGGGAGAAATCACCCCTCCACTTT.

V is TRBV28 and J is TRBJ2-3; 11 positions agree with TRBD2. The CDR3 extends over 16 amino acids. Trimming cost V 4 bases and J 4 bases; bases outside gene matches: 7. Germline CDR1 and CDR2: MDHEN and SYDVKM. For the CDR3, the DNA is TGTGCCAGCAGTTCCCTAGCGGGAGGAACGGCAGATACGCAGTATTTT. Amino acid sequence: CASSSLAGGTADTQYF.

This clone was detected once. This chain connects TRBV2 to TRBJ2-2; 7 bases agree with TRBD1. The CDR3 has 13 amino acids. Per germline, CDR1 SNHLY and CDR2 FYNNEI. V lost 7 bases, J lost 8 bases, and 7 bases stayed unmatched. CDR3 coding DNA: TGTGCCAGCAAAGACAGGGATTTAGGGGAGCTGTTTTTT. Translated: CASKDRDLGELFF. Filled out from reference TRBV2 and TRBJ2-2, the complete variable domain reads EPEVTQTPSHQVTQMGQEVILRCVPISNHLYFYWYRQILGQKVEFLVSFYNNEISEKSEIFDDQFSVERPDGSNFTLKIRSTKLEDSAMYFCASKDRDLGELFFGEGSRLTVL.

The chain is built from TRBV19 and TRBJ1-3; 10 bases are shared with TRBD1. This CDR3 has 18 residues. Germline V gene sequence: CDR1 LNHDA, CDR2 SQIVND (reference sequence). The ends lost 6 bases at V and 0 bases at J; junction bases unmatched: 11. The CDR3 is CASSGTGVDKSSGNTIYF. Here the CDR3 DNA reads TGTGCCAGTAGCGGGACAGGGGTGGACAAGAGCTCTGGAAACACCATATATTTT. The full variable domain, with the rest looked up from reference TRBV19 and TRBJ1-3, is DGGITQSPKYLFRKEGQNVTLSCEQNLNHDAMYWYRQDPGQGLRLIYYSQIVNDFQKGDIAEGYSVSREKKESFPLTVTSAQKNPTAFYLCASSGTGVDKSSGNTIYFGEGSWLTVV.

The chain combines TRBV19 with TRBJ2-6, with a tentative D call TRBD1 (5 bases). Germline lookup yields CDR1 LNHDA and CDR2 SQIVND (reference sequence). Between the trimmed V and J ends, which lost 6 bases and 0 bases, there was a span of 12 bases. CDR3 length: 16 amino acids. CDR3 DNA sequence: TGTGCCAGTAGCTCAATCAGGGTCTCTGGGGCCAACGTCCTGACTTTC. Its protein is CASSSIRVSGANVLTF.

V usage is TRBV7-2 and J usage is TRBJ2-3; 7 positions agree with TRBD2. The CDR3 has 15 residues. Trimming took 5 bases from V and 0 from J; bases not matched to a gene: 5. CDR1 is SGHTA and CDR2 is FQGNSA in the germline V gene. CDR3: CASSPGGLSTDTQYF. In DNA form, the CDR3 reads TGTGCCAGCAGCCCCGGGGGACTAAGCACAGATACGCAGTATTTT.

The chain couples TRBV18 to TRBJ2-5; 9 positions match TRBD2. Germline V lookup: CDR1 KGHSH, CDR2 LQKENI. The V gene end was trimmed by 5 bases and the J gene end by 5 bases; junction bases not matched to a gene: 12. The CDR3 is 16 amino acids. The CDR3 spells CASSSTSGTQGETQYF. The CDR3 DNA sequence: TGTGCCAGCTCATCGACTAGCGGAACCCAAGGGGAGACCCAGTACTTC. The whole variable domain, filled in from reference TRBV18 and TRBJ2-5, reads NAGVMQNPRHLVRRRGQEARLRCSPMKGHSHVYWYRQLPEEGLKFMVYLQKENIIDESGMPKERFSAEFPKEGPSILRIQQVVRGDSAAYFCASSSTSGTQGETQYFGPGTRLLVL.

The chain combines TRBV24-1 with TRBJ1-1; perhaps TRBD1 as D (5 bases). The germline V gene has CDR1 KGHDR and CDR2 SFDVKD. This CDR3 region has 15 residues. The V and J ends lost 5 bases and 3 bases respectively, with 15 bases between them. CDR3 loop: CATSARGAGHTEAFF. In DNA form, the CDR3 reads TGTGCCACCAGTGCACGTGGGGCGGGACACACTGAAGCTTTCTTT.

This clone was seen a single time. The V gene is TRBV29-1, the J gene TRBJ2-1; maybe TRBD2 (5 bases). Per germline, CDR1 SQVTM and CDR2 ANQGSEA. The CDR3 has 11 residues. V gave up 8 bases and J gave up 10 bases, with 15 bases separating them. This CDR3 is CSYASGYEQFF. CDR3 coding DNA: TGCAGCTACGCATCGGGATACGAGCAGTTCTTC.

The chain combines TRBV24-1 with TRBJ1-5; no clear D gene. CDR1 is KGHDR, CDR2 SFDVKD, per germline. V shed 3 bases and J shed 0 bases, with 5 bases lying between them. The CDR3 runs 14 residues. The CDR3 DNA follows: TGTGCCACCAGTGATCGCTATAGCAATCAGCCCCAGCATTTT. Its protein is CATSDRYSNQPQHF.

This chain links TRBV4-1 with TRBJ1-2, with TRBD1 matching 7 bases. The J segment lost 0 bases and the V segment lost 4 bases, leaving 8 bases of the junction unmatched. Germline CDR1 reads MGHRA; CDR2 reads YSYEKL. CDR3 size: 16 residues. The CDR3 bases are TGCGCCAGCAGCCCATGGGCGGACAGGCCTAACTATGGCTACACCTTC. Its protein product is CASSPWADRPNYGYTF.

The chain uses TRBV15 and TRBJ2-4; D remains unclear. From germline, CDR1 is LNHNV and CDR2 YYDKDF (reference sequence). The CDR3 extends over 11 amino acids. Between the trimmed V and J ends, which lost 2 bases and 7 bases, there was a span of 3 bases. CDR3 DNA: TGTGCCACCAGCAGACAGAACATTCAGTACTTC. Protein product: CATSRQNIQYF.

This chain joins TRBV28 and TRBJ1-5; possibly TRBD1 for D (6 bases). Germline-derived CDR1 and CDR2 are MDHEN and SYDVKM. The CDR3 has 16 residues. V was shortened by 3 bases and J by 1 base, with 13 bases between the two germline ends. The DNA of the CDR3 is TGTGCCAGCAGTTTCACACACAGGGTAAGCAATCAGCCCCAGCATTTT. This gives the protein CASSFTHRVSNQPQHF.

V and J are TRBV27 and TRBJ1-1; no reliable D call. CDR3 size: 13 residues. Per germline, CDR1 MNHEY and CDR2 SMNVEV (reference sequence). V was cut by 5 bases and J by 4 bases, with 11 bases left in between. DNA for the CDR3: TGTGCCAGCAGTAGAGGGCTGAGCACTGAAGCTTTCTTT. Its protein is CASSRGLSTEAFF.

The V call is TRBV21-1, the J call TRBJ1-3; the table's D call, TRBD1, has no DNA check behind it. TRBV21-1 is reported as a pseudogene. The CDR3 contains 12 residues. Here the CDR3 reads CASRAEGNTIYF. The DNA for the CDR3 is TGTGCCAGCAGGGCAGAAGGAAACACCATATATTTT.